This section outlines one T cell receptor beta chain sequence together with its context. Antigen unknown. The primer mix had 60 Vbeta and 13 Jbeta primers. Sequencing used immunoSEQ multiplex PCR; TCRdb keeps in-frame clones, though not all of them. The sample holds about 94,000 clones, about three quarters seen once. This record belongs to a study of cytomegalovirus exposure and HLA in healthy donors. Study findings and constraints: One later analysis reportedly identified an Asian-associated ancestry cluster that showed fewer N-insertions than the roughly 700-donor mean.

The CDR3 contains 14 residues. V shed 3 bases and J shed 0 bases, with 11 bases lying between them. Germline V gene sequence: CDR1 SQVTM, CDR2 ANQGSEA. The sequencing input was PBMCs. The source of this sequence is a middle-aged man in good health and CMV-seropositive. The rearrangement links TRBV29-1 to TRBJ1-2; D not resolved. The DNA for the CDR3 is TGCAGCGTTGAGTTCCCTATAGCTAACTATGGCTACACCTTC. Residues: CSVEFPIANYGYTF.